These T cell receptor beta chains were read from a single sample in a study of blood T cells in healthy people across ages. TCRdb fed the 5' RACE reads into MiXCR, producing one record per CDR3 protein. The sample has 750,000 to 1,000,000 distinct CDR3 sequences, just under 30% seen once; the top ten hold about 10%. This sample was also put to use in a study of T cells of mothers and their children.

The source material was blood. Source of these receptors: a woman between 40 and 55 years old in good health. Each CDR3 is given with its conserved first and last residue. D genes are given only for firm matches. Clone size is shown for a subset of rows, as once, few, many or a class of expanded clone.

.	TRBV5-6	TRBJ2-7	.	CASSLGSVLNEQYF	TGTGCCAGCAGCTTGGGGTCTGTCCTCAACGAGCAGTACTTC
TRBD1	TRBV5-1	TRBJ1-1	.	CASSYGTGGTNTEAFF	TGCGCCAGCAGCTACGGGACAGGGGGGACGAACACTGAAGCTTTCTTT
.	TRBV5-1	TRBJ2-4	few	CASSLSEGGNIQYF	TGCGCCAGCAGCTTGTCGGAGGGTGGAAACATTCAGTACTTC
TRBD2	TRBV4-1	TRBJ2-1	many	CASSQDRERGMVQFF	TGCGCCAGCAGCCAAGATAGGGAGCGGGGAATGGTGCAGTTCTTC
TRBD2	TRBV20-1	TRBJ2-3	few	CSATKRLAGTDTQYF	TGCAGTGCTACTAAGAGACTAGCGGGTACAGATACACAGTATTTT
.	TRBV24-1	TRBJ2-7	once	CATSDLVASSYNEQYF	TGTGCCACCAGTGATCTAGTGGCCAGCTCCTACAATGAGCAGTACTTC
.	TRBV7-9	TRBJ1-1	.	CASTSVGYPEAFF	TGTGCCAGCACCTCCGTGGGGTATCCTGAAGCTTTCTTT
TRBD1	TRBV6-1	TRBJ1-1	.	CASSLTTLLTGGGTEAFF	TGTGCCAGCAGCCTAACCACCCTATTGACAGGGGGCGGCACTGAAGCTTTCTTT
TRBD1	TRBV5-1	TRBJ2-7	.	CASSLHPTGDPYEQYF	TGCGCCAGCAGCCTCCACCCTACAGGGGATCCCTACGAGCAGTACTTC
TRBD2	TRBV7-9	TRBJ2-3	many	CASSPSGGAGDTQYF	TGTGCCAGCAGCCCAAGCGGGGGGGCAGGCGATACGCAGTATTTT
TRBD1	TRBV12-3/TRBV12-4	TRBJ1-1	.	CASSPKRTGEAFF	TGTGCCAGCAGTCCGAAGCGGACAGGGGAAGCTTTCTTT
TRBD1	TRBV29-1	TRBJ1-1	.	CSVGGVGYGTGTNTEAFF	TGCAGCGTTGGAGGGGTGGGGTACGGGACAGGGACGAACACTGAAGCTTTCTTT
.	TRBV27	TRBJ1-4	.	CASKVLAANEKLFF	TGTGCCAGCAAAGTGCTCGCAGCTAATGAAAAACTGTTTTTT
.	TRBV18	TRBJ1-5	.	CASSPPGRSNQPQHF	TGTGCCAGCTCACCCCCGGGTCGGAGCAATCAGCCCCAGCATTTT
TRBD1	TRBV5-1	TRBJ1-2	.	CASSSLQGANYGYTF	TGCGCCAGCAGCTCCCTACAGGGGGCGAACTATGGCTACACCTTC
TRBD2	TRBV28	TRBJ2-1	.	CASGLAGGPHNEQFF	TGTGCCAGCGGTCTAGCGGGGGGGCCCCACAATGAGCAGTTCTTC
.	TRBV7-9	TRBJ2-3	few	CASSLEYGRTDAQYF	TGTGCCAGCAGCTTAGAATACGGACGCACAGATGCGCAGTATTTT
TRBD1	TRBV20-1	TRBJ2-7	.	CSARDGQGVNEQYF	TGCAGTGCTAGAGATGGACAGGGTGTAAACGAGCAGTACTTC
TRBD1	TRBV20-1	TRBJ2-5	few	CSARGAGTGLNEQYF	TGCAGTGCTAGAGGCGCCGGGACAGGGTTGAATGAGCAGTACTTC
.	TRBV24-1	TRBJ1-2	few	CATSDSGPGYTF	TGTGCCACCAGTGACTCTGGGCCTGGCTACACCTTC
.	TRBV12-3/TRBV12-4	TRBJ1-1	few	CASSDGTRDGGHTEAFF	TGTGCCAGCAGTGACGGAACCCGGGACGGAGGACACACTGAAGCTTTCTTT
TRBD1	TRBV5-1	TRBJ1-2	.	CASSFTRQGAEGYTF	TGCGCCAGCAGCTTCACCAGACAGGGGGCGGAGGGCTACACCTTC
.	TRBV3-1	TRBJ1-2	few	CASGSQGINSGYTF	TGTGCCAGCGGTTCTCAGGGGATCAACTCTGGCTACACCTTC
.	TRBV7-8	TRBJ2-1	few	CASSLAGRLTEYNEQFF	TGTGCCAGCAGCTTAGCGGGCCGATTGACAGAATACAATGAGCAGTTCTTC
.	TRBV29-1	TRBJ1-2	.	CSVERPGRNGYTF	TGCAGCGTTGAAAGGCCAGGGCGGAATGGCTACACCTTC
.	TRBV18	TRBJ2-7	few	CASSPTGANRGLTYEQYF	TGTGCCAGCTCACCCACGGGGGCTAACAGGGGCCTTACCTACGAGCAGTACTTC
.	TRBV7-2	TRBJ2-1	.	CASSLGGTRINEQFF	TGTGCCAGCAGCTTAGGAGGGACACGGATCAATGAGCAGTTCTTC
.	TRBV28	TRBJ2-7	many	CASSLTQGTSSYEQYF	TGTGCCAGCAGTCTGACACAGGGAACTAGCTCCTACGAGCAGTACTTC
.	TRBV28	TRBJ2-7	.	CASRSGSTSYEQYF	TGTGCCAGCAGGTCAGGGAGTACCTCCTACGAGCAGTACTTC
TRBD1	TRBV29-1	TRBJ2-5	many	CSVDGQGAGETQYF	TGCAGCGTAGACGGACAGGGGGCGGGAGAGACCCAGTACTTC
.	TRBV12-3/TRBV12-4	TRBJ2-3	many	CASSLTLLRGSITDTQYF	TGTGCCAGCAGTTTAACCCTCCTGCGGGGAAGCATCACAGATACGCAGTATTTT
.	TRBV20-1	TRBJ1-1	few	CSAFDLPEAFF	TGCAGTGCTTTCGACCTCCCTGAAGCTTTCTTT
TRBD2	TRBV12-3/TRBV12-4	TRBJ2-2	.	CASSSWSSGGSNTGELFF	TGTGCCAGCAGTTCCTGGAGTAGCGGGGGGTCGAACACCGGGGAGCTGTTTTTT
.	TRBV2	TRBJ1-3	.	CAKTEGAGNTIYF	TGTGCCAAAACGGAGGGTGCGGGAAACACCATATATTTT
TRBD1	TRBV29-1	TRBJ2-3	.	CSGGQPCTDTQYF	TGCAGCGGGGGACAGCCCTGCACAGATACGCAGTATTTT
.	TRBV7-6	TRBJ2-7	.	CASSLEHLDNEQYF	TGTGCCAGCAGCTTAGAGCACTTAGACAATGAGCAGTACTTC
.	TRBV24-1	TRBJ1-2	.	CATSVTQGDGYTF	TGTGCCACCAGTGTCACTCAGGGAGATGGCTACACCTTC
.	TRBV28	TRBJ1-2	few	CATMKLDGIYGYTF	TGTGCCACCATGAAATTAGACGGAATCTATGGCTACACCTTC
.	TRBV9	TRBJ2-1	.	CASSVVLGNEQFF	TGTGCCAGCAGCGTAGTCCTAGGCAATGAGCAGTTCTTC
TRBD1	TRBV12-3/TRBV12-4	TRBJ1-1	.	CASSSWTGGARTEAFF	TGTGCCAGCAGTAGCTGGACAGGGGGAGCTAGAACTGAAGCTTTCTTT
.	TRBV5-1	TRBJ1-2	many	CASTGSNYGYTF	TGCGCCAGCACAGGGTCGAACTATGGCTACACCTTC
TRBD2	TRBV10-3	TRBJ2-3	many	CAISTERRGASTDTQYF	TGTGCCATCAGCACGGAGAGGCGGGGGGCTTCCACAGATACGCAGTATTTT
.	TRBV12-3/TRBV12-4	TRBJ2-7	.	CASRASGPYEQYF	TGTGCCAGCAGGGCCTCTGGTCCGTACGAGCAGTACTTC
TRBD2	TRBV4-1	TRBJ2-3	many	CASSKTGGLGDTQYF	TGCGCCAGCAGCAAAACGGGGGGGCTGGGAGATACGCAGTATTTT
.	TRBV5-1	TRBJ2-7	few	CASSLEQGANYEQYF	TGCGCCAGCAGCTTGGAACAGGGAGCGAATTACGAGCAGTACTTC
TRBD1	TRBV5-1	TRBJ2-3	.	CASSLDVGQNTDTQYF	TGCGCCAGCAGCTTGGATGTGGGACAGAACACAGATACGCAGTATTTT
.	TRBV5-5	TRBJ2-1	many	CASSPRPDSYNEQFF	TGTGCCAGCAGCCCGCGACCTGACTCCTACAATGAGCAGTTCTTC
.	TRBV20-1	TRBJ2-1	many	CSATQGISSSYNEQFF	TGCAGTGCTACTCAGGGAATCTCAAGCTCCTACAATGAGCAGTTCTTC
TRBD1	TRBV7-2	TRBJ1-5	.	CASSPQGAGSNQPQHF	TGTGCCAGCAGCCCTCAGGGGGCGGGAAGCAATCAGCCCCAGCATTTT
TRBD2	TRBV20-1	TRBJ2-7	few	CSARDLRRGVGSEQYF	TGCAGTGCTAGAGATCTTAGGCGGGGGGTCGGATCCGAGCAGTACTTC
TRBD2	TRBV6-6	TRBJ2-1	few	CASSYSRGGGGPYNEQFF	TGTGCCAGCAGTTACTCGAGAGGCGGGGGGGGGCCCTACAATGAGCAGTTCTTC
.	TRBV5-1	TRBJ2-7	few	CASRRNRVDPYEQYF	TGCGCCAGCAGAAGAAACAGGGTGGACCCCTACGAGCAGTACTTC
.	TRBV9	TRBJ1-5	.	CASSVSGDSNQPQHF	TGTGCCAGCAGCGTTAGCGGGGATAGCAATCAGCCCCAGCATTTT
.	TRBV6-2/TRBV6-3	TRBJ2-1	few	CASSYSSGHALNNEQFF	TGTGCCAGCAGTTACTCGTCAGGGCACGCTCTGAACAATGAGCAGTTCTTC
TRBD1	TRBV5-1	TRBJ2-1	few	CASNPGQGSVNEQFF	TGCGCCAGCAATCCGGGACAGGGATCGGTCAATGAGCAGTTCTTC
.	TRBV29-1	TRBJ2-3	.	CSVEDHDYLGDTQYF	TGCAGCGTTGAAGATCACGACTATCTTGGGGATACGCAGTATTTT
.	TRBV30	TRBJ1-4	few	CAWSVHLGGGTNEKLFF	TGTGCCTGGAGTGTACATTTGGGGGGTGGAACTAATGAAAAACTGTTTTTT
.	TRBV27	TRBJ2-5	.	CASSFKGRIGEQYF	TGTGCCAGCAGTTTTAAGGGACGAATAGGGGAGCAGTACTTC
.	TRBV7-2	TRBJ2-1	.	CASSPPPEPNEQFF	TGTGCCAGCAGCCCACCCCCGGAGCCCAATGAGCAGTTCTTC